These 2 T cell receptor beta chains originate from one sample sequenced in a study of regulatory T cells in long-lasting Graves disease. Arm-PCR with iRepertoire HTBI primers amplified the CDR3 regions for these TCR beta libraries. MiXCR was run by TCRdb on the multiplex PCR reads, yielding one entry per CDR3 protein. Among about 440,000 distinct CDR3 sequences listed, more than 12% were seen once. As to time point: newly diagnosed GD, antithyroid drugs for less than 3 months. The TCR library used RNA extracted from PBMCs. The data also belong to a second study, concerning T cells in Graves' hyperthyroidism and ophthalmopathy.

The sample in question was peripheral blood mononuclear cells (PBMCs), obtained at new diagnosis, from a patient treated with antithyroid drugs. These receptors were obtained from a woman aged 25 to 39 with Graves disease.

This clonotype has at least ten counts. V gene TRBV6-1 combines with J gene TRBJ2-7; possibly TRBD2 for D (5 bases). V dropped 8 bases and J dropped 4 bases, with 6 bases sitting between them. CDR3 length: 10 amino acids. CDR1 and CDR2 from the germline V gene are MNHNS and SASEGT. CDR3 coding DNA: TGTGCCAGCGGGGAGTACGAGCAGTACTTC. It specifies CASGEYEQYF.

This clonotype has ten or more counts. The chain recombines TRBV18 with TRBJ2-7, with D hard to call. V was clipped by 0 bases and J by 2 bases, with 8 bases between them. CDR1 is KGHSH and CDR2 is LQKENI in the germline V gene. This CDR3 is 14 amino acids long. The CDR3 loop reads CASSPPAATYEQYF. CDR3 DNA: TGTGCCAGCTCACCACCCGCAGCCACCTACGAGCAGTACTTC.